This T cell receptor (beta chain) appears in the sequencing data of a study of cytomegalovirus exposure and HLA in healthy donors. Vbeta (60) and Jbeta (13) primers were used in the PCR. As handled by the study authors: It was a later analysis that counted roughly 80 million unique TCR beta chains, of which 9.5 million to 14 million were shared. Measured with immunoSEQ multiplex PCR; TCRdb has only the in-frame clones, and not every one. The V and J calls and clone size were taken over from that table, and D and trimming were inferred from the DNA. The sample holds 100,000 to 150,000 clones, 80% seen once. This clone occurred many times. This CDR3 region has 17 residues. V was clipped by 3 bases and J by 0 bases, with 12 bases between them. CDR1 is LGHNA and CDR2 is YNFKEQ in the germline V gene. Healthy people donating bone marrow made up the donors.

The gene calls are TRBV4-2 and TRBJ2-6; possibly TRBD2 for D (6 bases). The material sequenced was PBMCs. The TCR was taken from a woman aged 40 to 50 in good health and CMV-seronegative. DNA for the CDR3: TGTGCCAGCAGCCAGGGAGGAGAGGACTCTGGGGCCAACGTCCTGACTTTC. Translation gives CASSQGGEDSGANVLTF.